This TCR beta chain was obtained from a study of cytomegalovirus exposure and HLA in healthy donors (dated by TCRdb to about 2017). Regarding the complete study: According to an earlier analysis of several hundred of the donors, about 179 million T cells yielded 100 million or so unique TCR beta sequences and roughly 280 Gb of sequence data. About five DR-DQ haplotypes were treated as single units for association and clustering because of strong linkage in the cohort. About 310 gigabases of sequencing data and approximately 85 million unique TCR sequences were included in an early release covering around 600 HLA-typed donors. Class I and class II HLA loci were covered by the typing at four-digit resolution. To decide whether each TCR beta V gene segment behaved as functional or pseudogenic, an earlier analysis of some 600 of the donors relied on high-throughput TCR beta sequencing. Rather than drawing on any new phenotypic data, the later analysis identified candidate immune exposures from TCR beta sequences and the way those sequences occurred across donors. The study profiled the T cell repertoires of 666 subjects by immunosequencing and related them to cytomegalovirus serostatus. Among the roughly 430 genotyped donors, 81% belonged to the genetic ancestry cluster associated with self-reported Caucasian donors. A later genetic analysis used genome-wide SNP genotypes for about 55% of the 666 donors, treating that subset as a discovery cohort. The study aimed to test whether cataloging public T cell receptors could reveal signatures of past pathogen exposure. A later analysis re-examined previously published TCR beta repertoires from more than 600 donors and added high-resolution HLA genotyping to investigate patterns of TCR occurrence. The number of typed donors differed by locus: roughly 620-640 for A, B, C, DRB1 and DQB1; approximately 520 for DQA1; over 600 for DPA1; and roughly 490 for DPB1. In addition to the first cohort of roughly 700 subjects, a separate validation cohort of 100 to 150 different subjects was used. All discovery cohort repertoires had been generated on a single sequencing platform. To predict cytomegalovirus infection status, the study brought together high-throughput TCR immunosequencing, statistical association of individual TCRs with disease status, and machine learning. Across around 400 genotyped donors of the cohort, an average of about 240,000 unique TCR beta nucleotide sequences per donor were sequenced, and around 20% of those sequences were non-productive. Alongside the repertoire data, information on donor age, sex, ethnicity and CMV serostatus was compiled.

The cohort comprised several hundred healthy bone marrow donors. At the time of sampling, all cohort members were nominally healthy, though unrecorded immune exposures were likely present. The donor tested CMV seronegative and was one of the 352 seronegative cohort members. A peripheral blood sample was collected from each donor, and TCR beta sequencing was performed on peripheral blood mononuclear cells. Genomic DNA was extracted from the blood cell samples with the Qiagen DNeasy Blood Extraction Kit. What the work shows at the level of the full study, not this receptor alone: Most TCR sequences were seen in very few donors, while some public TCRs were found in many individuals. Sequencing depth was assumed to be roughly uniform across donors in the presence/absence analyses, though that assumption may not hold. Only TCR beta chains were sequenced in this cohort, and the absence of alpha or paired-chain data limited detectable features. In a later analysis, TCR association rates were found to vary across HLA loci, with the most associated TCRs seen for DRB1 alleles and the fewest for HLA-C alleles. Most CMV-associated TCR beta chains appeared to be HLA-restricted in a later analysis, and the HLA associations seemed to be driven largely by CMV exposure. The authors suggested that the approach could potentially be extended to other disease states and immunological phenotypes. Because HLA typing was missing for some donors at each locus, association tests included only the typed subset. A further reported finding was that TCR beta sequences accurately predicted the HLA-A and HLA-B alleles for most subjects in the first cohort. The classifier was reported to diagnose cytomegalovirus status with high specificity and sensitivity in both the original and validation cohorts. The earlier analysis of approximately 590 of the donors excluded over 15 rarely observed V segments, including chromosome 9 orphons, because counts were too low. A later analysis associated some 17,000 TCR beta sequences with specific HLA alleles at a false discovery rate of 0.05. A later analysis reported that several top co-occurrence clusters appeared linked to parvovirus B19, influenza, CMV and Epstein-Barr virus. Broadly in line with IMGT annotations, most TCR beta V segments showed up in productive rearrangements about 87% or about 30% of the time in an earlier analysis of around 600 of the donors. A few of the identified cytomegalovirus-associated TCR beta chains were confirmed in vitro to be specific for cytomegalovirus antigens. In a later genetic analysis, a missense DCLRE1C variant was associated with V-gene and J-gene trimming of TCR beta chains, and the association was replicated in an independent cohort. For the cohort, immune exposure information was limited to CMV serostatus. A later genetic analysis reported fewer N-insertions in productive TCRs among donors in an Asian-associated ancestry cluster than the roughly 700-donor mean. Some IMGT-functional V segments, including TRBV6-2 and TRBV6-3, could not be distinguished by the 87-base-pair reads and were therefore excluded. In a later analysis, HLA-associated TCR beta chains were found to be more clonally expanded and to have lower generation probabilities than equally common non-associated chains. When HLA alleles, especially DR and DQ, strongly co-occurred, TCR associations were difficult to assign to individual alleles. Linkage disequilibrium might explain the correlated functional status among segregating V segments, but an unknown experimental factor could not be excluded. The study gave a list of more than 150 TCR beta chains associated with cytomegalovirus. A cluster of highly shared sequence variants was judged likely to represent a technical artifact of the sequencing pipeline.

The library relied on the immunoSEQ multiplex PCR assay. For the multiplex PCR, a mixture combining 60 forward primers for TCR Vbeta segments and 13 reverse primers for TCR Jbeta segments was used. A multiplex PCR assay on genomic DNA amplified the CDR3 region of rearranged TCR beta genes. On the Illumina HiSeq System, the amplified TCR beta libraries were sequenced as 87-base-pair reads. Per the source publication's procedure: Across the 700 or so repertoires, a later analysis counted 75 million to 90 million unique TCR beta chains, 8.5 million to 12 million of which were shared by at least two donors. Raw reads were error-corrected and collapsed into unique sequences with a nearest-neighbor algorithm that merged closely related sequences to remove PCR and sequencing errors. Alignment of CDR3 sequences to IMGT reference sequences was used to assign V, D and J gene segments. For a sequence to be retained, a match of at least six nucleotides was required to both a V gene segment and a J gene segment. Rearrangements were classified as productive when the CDR3 lacked stop codons and remained in frame with V and J, and all other rearrangements were classified as non-productive. CDR3 was defined according to IMGT convention as the region running from the second conserved V-encoded cysteine to the conserved J-encoded phenylalanine. Sequences without an unambiguous match to a single V gene segment were excluded from the earlier analysis of approximately 560 of the donors. In an earlier analysis of a few hundred of the donors, V segments were called functional above 56.7% productive rearrangements and were called segregating when the between-donor standard deviation exceeded 5%. To diagnose cytomegalovirus status from the catalog of TCR beta chain sequences, a statistical classification framework was built. In a later analysis, TCR nucleotide sequences were compared against IMGT/GENE-DB human TR gene sequences so that V and J genes could be assigned. In a later analysis, CDR3 sequences and most-parsimonious VDJ recombination scenarios were assigned using the TCRdist pipeline. In a later analysis, every TCR beta chain was defined by the combination of its CDR3 amino acid sequence and its V-gene family, and reads without a unique V-gene family were dropped. In a later analysis, 500 to 700 highly shared, low-generation-probability nucleotide sequences were removed to address suspected cross-contamination and a sequencing artifact. A later analysis calculated a clonal expansion index for each public chain from normalized within-repertoire ranks of inferred template counts. In a later analysis, generation probabilities were computed with a VDJ recombination model fitted to out-of-frame rearrangements, and the resulting probabilities were checked against IGoR. In a later analysis, hypergeometric tests were used to score TCR-TCR, TCR-HLA and TCR-CMV co-occurrence, with a repertoire-size bias correction applied to TCR pairs. To estimate false discovery rates, a later analysis permuted the HLA or CMV assignments 20 times. In a later analysis, co-occurring TCRs were grouped using DBSCAN, and TCRdist sequence similarity was added for clustering within HLA-allele-positive subsets. Repertoires with fewer than 30,000 or more than 120,000 public chains, plus five repertoires with anomalous nucleotide sharing, were excluded from co-occurrence clustering. Entries here come from immuneACCESS through TCRdb and include only in-frame sequences with V and J called. Some clones fail to appear in such tables; in the studies checked, an unresolved V gene covers under half of the shortfall, and the cause of the remainder is unknown. Clonal size and the V and J genes are those of that table, whereas D and trimming came from the DNA. In all, the sample holds about 160,000 clones, and about 81% of those were seen once. Roughly 2% of the sample belongs to the ten largest clones.

For this clone: Its antigen is unknown. Within one base of it there is no much larger clone, and no base qualities were kept.

Spanning cysteine to phenylalanine, the CDR3 consists of 16 amino acids. The CDR3 DNA has 48 bases and is translated from base 1. After removal of 4 bases from V and 5 bases from J, the junction retains 13 bases not matched to a gene. For CDR1 and CDR2, the germline V gene lists MNHNS and SASEGT. The source is a woman aged 18-29 years in good health and CMV-seronegative. The sequenced sample was PBMCs. The sequence links TRBV6-1 to TRBJ1-2; the junction holds 7 bases that match TRBD1. The nucleotide sequence is given as TGTGCCAGCAGTGGGCGAAACAGGGGACGAGGGTATGGCTACACCTTC. Protein translation: CASSGRNRGRGYGYTF.